The 3 T cell receptor beta chains listed next were all sequenced from one sample in a study of spatial heterogeneity in lung cancer. MiXCR, run by TCRdb on the 5' RACE reads, gives a single entry per CDR3 protein. The table includes about 38,000 distinct CDR3 sequences, 6% to 8% detected once. Time point given: sample taken at primary tumor resection. The input for sequencing was PBMCs, taken at surgery. These receptors originate from a male donor with early-stage non-small cell lung cancer.

This clonotype was found a few times. This rearrangement joins TRBV28 to TRBJ2-3; tentatively, D is TRBD2 (5 bases). This CDR3 region has 16 residues. Germline assignment: CDR1 MDHEN and CDR2 SYDVKM. With 2 bases removed from V and 0 bases from J, the gap between germline ends came to 12 bases. CDR3 in DNA: TGTGCCAGCAGTTTAAGGACTTCCTCTAGCACAGATACGCAGTATTTT. It specifies CASSLRTSSSTDTQYF. The whole variable domain, remainder taken from reference TRBV28 and TRBJ2-3, is DVKVTQSSRYLVKRTGEKVFLECVQDMDHENMFWYRQDPGLGLRLIYFSYDVKMKEKGDIPEGYSVSREKKERFSLILESASTNQTSMYLCASSLRTSSSTDTQYFGPGTRLTVL.

This clonotype was found many times. This chain joins TRBV7-8 and TRBJ2-2; D gene uncertain. CDR1 and CDR2 from the germline V gene are SGHVS and FQNEAQ. V was cut by 5 bases and J by 6 bases, with 7 bases left in between. The CDR3 contains 12 residues. The CDR3 loop reads CASSSSAGELFF. The CDR3 region has the DNA TGTGCCAGCAGCAGTTCGGCCGGGGAGCTGTTTTTT. The variable domain in full, with the rest retrieved from reference TRBV7-8 and TRBJ2-2, is GAGVSQSPRYKVAKRGQDVALRCDPISGHVSLFWYQQALGQGPEFLTYFQNEAQLDKSGLPSDRFFAERPEGSVSTLKIQRTQQEDSAVYLCASSSSAGELFFGEGSRLTVL.

The CDR3 DNA reads TGTGCCAGCAGCCTCAGATCTAGCGGGAGGGGCACCGGGGAGCTGTTTTTT. Translating gives CASSLRSSGRGTGELFF. This chain connects TRBV14 to TRBJ2-2, with 12 positions matching TRBD2. With V trimmed by 4 bases and J by 4 bases, 7 bases remained unmatched. Looked up from germline, CDR1 is SGHDN and CDR2 is FVKESK. The CDR3 is 17 residues long.